Below, one TCR beta chain is given with its context. Its antigen is currently unknown. Then a second PCR, running roughly 7 to 11 cycles, was carried out with a sample-barcoded 5' primer and a J-beta primer mix. TCRdb passed the 5' RACE reads through MiXCR, listing each CDR3 protein once. The table has about 590,000 distinct CDR3 sequences, about 30% seen once. The data are from a study of blood T cells in healthy people across ages. Study background: Per every two T cells, about one barcoded beta molecule was captured by template switching. Overall study findings and caveats: PBMCs left unsorted prevented a conclusive naive versus antigen-experienced comparison.

This receptor was identified in a woman older than 75 in good health. The specimen sequenced was blood.

The CDR3 protein is CSARGSGGDESQYF. CDR3 sequence (DNA): TGCAGTGCTAGAGGATCTGGGGGAGACGAGTCCCAGTACTTC. The chain combines TRBV20-1 with TRBJ2-5; either TRBD1 or TRBD2 may fit D (5 bases each). CDR1 DFQATT and CDR2 SNEGSKA come from the germline V gene (reference sequence). The V end lost 1 base, the J end lost 9 bases, and 18 bases lay between the germline ends. This CDR3 spans 14 amino acids.